These 11 T cell receptor beta chains were sequenced from one sample in a study of T-cell memory formation after mild COVID-19. TCRdb re-derived calls from the 5' RACE reads in MiXCR, one entry per CDR3 protein. The sample has over 350,000 distinct CDR3 sequences, 15% to 20% seen once. What was sequenced was PBMCs or a T cell subset sorted from them (not recorded which). Source of these receptors: a man aged 18 to 35 who had mild COVID-19 (a few samples of this study predate the infection). Cell type and time point are not known.

This clonotype was detected many times. This chain connects TRBV20-1 to TRBJ2-3; D might be TRBD1 or TRBD2, each matching 6 bases. This CDR3 is built from 13 residues. CDR1 and CDR2 from the germline V gene are DFQATT and SNEGSKA (reference sequence). V was clipped by 6 bases and J by 4 bases, with 14 bases between them. CDR3: CSAEPRGPDTQYF. The CDR3 coding sequence is TGCAGTGCAGAACCCCGGGGGCCAGATACGCAGTATTTT.

This clonotype was observed a few times. The chain recombines TRBV24-1 with TRBJ2-2; 8 bases are a match to TRBD1. The CDR3 is 14 residues long. V was pared by 8 bases and J by 4 bases, with 5 bases of the junction left unmatched. Germline CDR1 reads KGHDR; CDR2 reads SFDVKD. The CDR3 spells CATKDRAGTGELFF. The CDR3 DNA sequence: TGTGCCACCAAGGACAGGGCGGGCACCGGGGAGCTGTTTTTT.

The chain links TRBV7-2 to TRBJ1-3; D is unclear. This CDR3 spans 15 amino acids. Germline V CDR1 and CDR2: SGHTA, FQGNSA. V gave up 4 bases and J gave up 0 bases, with 10 bases separating them. This CDR3 is CASSSAPDSGNTIYF. As DNA, the CDR3 is TGTGCCAGCAGCTCCGCCCCCGACTCTGGAAACACCATATATTTT.

This clonotype has a handful of counts. The chain is built from TRBV15 and TRBJ2-7, with D possibly matching TRBD2 (6 bases). The ends were cut back, 5 bases at V and 0 bases at J, with 11 bases in the middle. Germline V gene sequence: CDR1 LNHNV, CDR2 YYDKDF (reference sequence). The CDR3 totals 14 residues. The DNA of the CDR3 is TGTGCCACCAGCGACCGGGGGAACTCCTACGAGCAGTACTTC. This gives the protein CATSDRGNSYEQYF.

The chain has TRBV20-1 and TRBJ2-6, with D possibly matching TRBD2 (5 bases). The CDR3 spans 13 residues. CDR1 DFQATT and CDR2 SNEGSKA come from the germline V gene (reference sequence). CDR3 protein: CSSRDSGANVLTF. The CDR3 nucleotides read TGCTCCTCCCGGGACTCTGGGGCCAACGTCCTGACTTTC.

This clonotype was observed a handful of times. The V call is TRBV7-9, the J call TRBJ1-1; the match to TRBD1 covers 8 bases. Germline CDR1 and CDR2: SEHNR and FQNEAQ (reference sequence). This CDR3 contains 14 residues. V lost 3 bases to trimming and J lost 6 bases; unmatched junction nucleotides: 6. In DNA, the CDR3 is TGTGCCAGCAGCTTGACAGGGGCGGGGGCTGAAGCTTTCTTT. Its protein is CASSLTGAGAEAFF.

This clonotype has more than one count but fewer than ten. The V call is TRBV9, the J call TRBJ2-3, with TRBD2 matching 9 bases. The CDR3 contains 16 residues. With 4 bases clipped from V and 3 bases from J, the junction kept 9 bases outside the gene matches. Germline V gene lookup returns CDR1 SGDLS and CDR2 YYNGEE. This chain's CDR3 is CASSSRGGPHTDTQYF. The CDR3 DNA reads as TGTGCCAGCAGCTCGCGGGGGGGACCGCATACAGATACGCAGTATTTT.

The chain employs TRBV6-5 and TRBJ2-7, with TRBD1 matching over 10 bases. The J segment lost 6 bases and the V segment lost 6 bases, leaving 11 bases of the junction unmatched. Germline assignment: CDR1 MNHEY and CDR2 SVGAGI. This CDR3 has 15 amino acids. The CDR3 nucleotides are TGTGCCAGCAGCACGACAGGGGGCATCGCCCGCGAGCAGTACTTC. This codes for CASSTTGGIAREQYF.

The chain combines TRBV7-2 with TRBJ2-3; TRBD2 matches at 15 bases. This CDR3 comprises 16 residues. V was clipped by 5 bases and J by 11 bases; unmatched bases: 11. Germline loops: CDR1 SGHTA, CDR2 FQGNSA. The chain's CDR3 is CASSGTGTSGGPLQYF. As DNA, the CDR3 is TGTGCCAGCAGCGGGACCGGGACTAGCGGGGGGCCCCTGCAGTATTTT. Based on the CDR3 plus reference TRBV7-2 and TRBJ2-3, the full variable domain is GAGVSQSPSNKVTEKGKDVELRCDPISGHTALYWYRQSLGQGLEFLIYFQGNSAPDKSGLPSDRFSAERTGGSVSTLTIQRTQQEDSAVYLCASSGTGTSGGPLQYFGPGTRLTVL.

This clonotype occurred many times. The chain recombines TRBV10-3 with TRBJ2-1; 8 nucleotides align to TRBD1. This CDR3 is built from 14 residues. CDR1 ENHRY and CDR2 SYGVKD come from the germline V gene. V lost 4 bases, J lost 5 bases, and 4 bases stayed unmatched. CDR3 bases: TGTGCCATCAGTGGTGACAGGGGCCACAATGAGCAGTTCTTC. Translated, it gives CAISGDRGHNEQFF.

With respect to this clonotype: The conserved phenylalanine or tryptophan normally closing the CDR3 is absent here, so this likely arose from a read error. The J gene is TRBJ2-7, the V gene TRBV27, with TRBD2 identical over 8 bases. The trim removed 4 bases at V and 4 bases at J, leaving 6 bases unmatched. This CDR3 is 14 amino acids long. Germline CDR1 MNHEY, CDR2 SMNVEV (reference sequence). The CDR3 sequence is CASSSVAGTYEQYL. For the CDR3, the DNA is TGTGCCAGCAGTTCGGTAGCGGGGACGTACGAGCAGTACTTA.